This record covers a single T cell receptor beta chain. Germline V gene sequence: CDR1 LNHDA, CDR2 SQIVND (reference sequence). The CDR3 length is 17 residues. Trimming took 3 bases from V and 0 from J, leaving 17 bases between them. Profiling relied on immunoSEQ multiplex PCR, and the TCRdb table lists in-frame clones only, not all of them. Of 700,000 or so clones in the sample, approximately 85% are singletons; the top ten hold roughly 0.01%. These data originate in a study of shared T cell receptors in the human thymus. These data were also reused for a study on human thymus T cells. From that report: From resections taken during corrective heart surgery, the thymus tissue was obtained. Blood and thymic repertoires both appeared biased in V and J gene usage. Related work found strong thymic repertoire overlap between unrelated individuals.

The receptor's source is a girl under three years old with a congenital heart defect. The source material was thymocytes. J is TRBJ1-2 and V is TRBV19; D not resolved. The CDR3 DNA is TGTGCCAGTAGTATTGGTAGAGGGTCTGGGGCTAACTATGGCTACACCTTC. Translating gives CASSIGRGSGANYGYTF.